Each of the 17 T cell receptor beta chains below was sequenced from the same sample in a study of regulatory and conventional T cells in RAG deficiency. Assay: immunoSEQ multiplex PCR; the TCRdb copy retains only in-frame clones and omits some. The sample shows around 37,000 clones, around 91% of them seen only once. These data also formed part of another study, on regulatory T cells. That investigation notes: Primers: 52 TRBV forward and 13 TRBJ reverse.

The sequencing sample was made of CD8+ T cells sorted from blood. These receptors originate from a human donor in good health.

The rearrangement uses TRBV6-4 and TRBJ2-1, with 13 bases matching TRBD2. Germline lookup yields CDR1 MRHNA and CDR2 SNTAGT. There are 17 residues in the CDR3. Unmatched junction bases numbered 8, after V lost 2 bases and J lost 7 bases. The CDR3 loop reads CASSDRTSGGDGNEQFF. The CDR3 DNA sequence: TGTGCCAGCAGTGACCGGACTAGCGGGGGAGATGGGAATGAGCAGTTCTTC.

The chain employs TRBV7-9 and TRBJ2-3; 15 positions agree with TRBD2. The V gene's germline CDR1 is SEHNR and CDR2 FQNEAQ (reference sequence). This CDR3 is 17 amino acids long. The V segment lost 4 bases and the J segment 5 bases; nucleotides outside the gene matches: 7. The CDR3 sequence is CASSSGLAGGRIDTQYF. CDR3 DNA sequence: TGTGCCAGCAGCTCCGGACTAGCGGGGGGGCGGATAGATACGCAGTATTTT. The complete variable domain, with remaining parts taken from reference TRBV7-9 and TRBJ2-3, reads DTGVSQNPRHKITKRGQNVTFRCDPISEHNRLYWYRQTLGQGPEFLTYFQNEAQLEKSRLLSDRFSAERPKGSFSTLEIQRTEQGDSAMYLCASSSGLAGGRIDTQYFGPGTRLTVL.

This clone was observed a handful of times. This chain connects TRBV19 to TRBJ1-1; D perhaps matches TRBD1 (5 bases). CDR3 length equals 14 residues. Germline lookup yields CDR1 LNHDA and CDR2 SQIVND (reference sequence). Trimming removed 3 bases from V and 6 bases from J, with 14 bases in between. The CDR3 DNA follows: TGTGCCAGTAGTATGAGCAGGGCAAGCCCTGAAGCTTTCTTT. This encodes CASSMSRASPEAFF.

This chain uses TRBV21-1 with TRBJ2-1; TRBD2, the table's D call, was not compared with the DNA. TRBV21-1 is tagged as a pseudogene. The CDR3 has 16 amino acids. CDR3 protein: CASSVSGLDFNNEQFF. CDR3 nucleotides: TGTGCCAGCAGCGTAAGTGGCCTAGACTTTAACAATGAGCAGTTCTTC.

The genes are TRBV28 and TRBJ1-2, with 7 bases aligning to TRBD1. Germline V lookup: CDR1 MDHEN, CDR2 SYDVKM. Losses at the gene ends were 7 bases for V and 5 bases for J; bases not matched to a gene: 10. The CDR3 is 14 residues long. CDR3 nucleotide sequence: TGTGCCAGCATCCAAGACAGGGTAAAGTATGGCTACACCTTC. Amino acids: CASIQDRVKYGYTF.

This clone was counted between two and nine times. The chain carries TRBV5-4 and TRBJ1-4, with D possibly TRBD1 on 5 matching bases. Trimming left V 4 bases short and J 5 bases short, with 9 bases between. The CDR3 sequence is 13 residues long. In germline, CDR1 is SGHNT, CDR2 YYREEE (reference sequence). The CDR3 protein is CASSTTVNEKLFF. The CDR3 DNA reads as TGTGCCAGCAGCACGACAGTAAATGAAAAACTGTTTTTT.

The V gene is TRBV7-6, the J gene TRBJ2-5; 7 positions match TRBD2. The end of the DNA is better explained by TRBJ2-7, so the J call may be wrong. This CDR3 has 16 residues. Germline assignment: CDR1 SGHVS and CDR2 FNYEAQ. The CDR3 DNA follows: TGTGCCAGCAGCTTATGGGCGGGGAGGGAGATCGACGAGCAGTACTTC. Residues: CASSLWAGREIDEQYF.

V is TRBV10-2 and J is TRBJ1-3; 8 nucleotides agree with TRBD1. The V segment lost 4 bases and the J segment 2 bases; nucleotides outside the gene matches: 4. This CDR3 has 15 amino acids. CDR1 is WSHSY, CDR2 SAAADI, per germline. CDR3 nucleotide sequence: TGCGCCAGCAGTGTTTTACAGGGGGCTGGAAACACCATATATTTT. Translated: CASSVLQGAGNTIYF.

In its sample, this clone was seen a few times. This rearrangement joins TRBV14 to TRBJ1-3, with no clear D. CDR3 length: 20 amino acids. CDR1 is SGHDN and CDR2 is FVKESK in the germline V gene. Trimming cost V 0 bases and J 4 bases, with 25 bases left between them. The CDR3: CASSQDPSGRGEELGNTIYF. The DNA of the CDR3 is TGTGCCAGCAGCCAAGATCCGAGTGGACGGGGAGAGGAGCTCGGAAACACCATATATTTT.

The chain employs TRBV9 and TRBJ2-5; D assignment may be TRBD1 or TRBD2 (5 bases each). The CDR3 runs to 13 residues. Germline V CDR1 and CDR2: SGDLS, YYNGEE. The ends were cut back, 3 bases at V and 2 bases at J, with 8 bases in the middle. The CDR3 sequence is CASSAGAQETQYF. DNA of the CDR3: TGTGCCAGCAGCGCCGGGGCTCAAGAGACCCAGTACTTC.

This rearrangement joins TRBV6-1 to TRBJ2-5; the match to TRBD2 covers 7 bases. CDR3 length: 16 residues. The V segment lost 2 bases and the J segment 5 bases; nucleotides outside the gene matches: 11. Germline values: CDR1 MNHNS, CDR2 SASEGT. CDR3 sequence: CASSESAGVGGETQYF. The CDR3 nucleotides read TGTGCCAGCAGTGAATCCGCAGGAGTGGGGGGGGAGACCCAGTACTTC.

The chain employs TRBV4-1 and TRBJ1-5; D not certain. Trimming left V 1 base short and J 0 bases short, with 7 bases between. The CDR3 loop spans 15 amino acids. The V gene's germline CDR1 is MGHRA and CDR2 YSYEKL. The CDR3 DNA reads TGCGCCAGCAGCCAAGTCCTAGATAGCAATCAGCCCCAGCATTTT. Its protein product is CASSQVLDSNQPQHF.

There are a few counts of this clone. This rearrangement joins TRBV7-9 to TRBJ1-5; perhaps TRBD1 as D (6 bases). The CDR3 spans 15 residues. The germline CDR1 and CDR2 sequences are SEHNR and FQNEAQ (reference sequence). The V gene lost 8 bases and the J gene lost 4 bases, with 18 bases spanning the gap. This CDR3 is CASDQGSDSNQPQHF. In nucleotides, the CDR3 is TGTGCCAGCGACCAGGGTTCGGACAGTAATCAGCCCCAGCATTTT.

This clone was seen once. This rearrangement joins TRBV6-1 to TRBJ1-2, with D possibly TRBD1 on 6 matching bases. This CDR3 has 15 amino acids. The V end was cut by 3 bases, the J end by 2 bases, with 13 bases between. The germline gives CDR1 MNHNS, CDR2 SASEGT. CDR3 bases: TGTGCCAGCAGTGATGAGAGCAGGGGAAACTATGGCTACACCTTC. Translating it yields CASSDESRGNYGYTF.

Relative to its sample, this clone is medium-sized (0.01 to 0.1%). This sequence joins TRBV19 and TRBJ1-5, with D maybe TRBD1 (5 bases). The CDR3 covers 14 residues. Germline V gene sequence: CDR1 LNHDA, CDR2 SQIVND (reference sequence). V dropped 5 bases and J dropped 4 bases, with 12 bases sitting between them. The CDR3 DNA follows: TGTGCCAGTAGTCCCTGGGAGGGGAATCAGCCCCAGCATTTT. Translated: CASSPWEGNQPQHF.

The CDR3 reads CASSTKNRVEQYF. The CDR3 nucleotides are TGTGCCAGCAGTACTAAGAACAGGGTCGAGCAGTACTTC. This chain uses TRBV27 with TRBJ2-7, with a weak D call TRBD1 (6 bases). The CDR3 extends over 13 amino acids. Trimming left V 5 bases short and J 6 bases short, with 14 bases between. Per germline, CDR1 MNHEY and CDR2 SMNVEV (reference sequence).

The rearrangement links TRBV5-1 to TRBJ2-1, with D maybe TRBD2 (6 bases). The germline V gene encodes CDR1 SGHRS and CDR2 YFSETQ. This CDR3 region has 15 residues. V gave up 0 bases and J gave up 8 bases, with 15 bases separating them. DNA of the CDR3: TGCGCCAGCAGCTTGGGCGTCGGAGGGTTCGATGAGCAGTTCTTC. Translation gives CASSLGVGGFDEQFF.